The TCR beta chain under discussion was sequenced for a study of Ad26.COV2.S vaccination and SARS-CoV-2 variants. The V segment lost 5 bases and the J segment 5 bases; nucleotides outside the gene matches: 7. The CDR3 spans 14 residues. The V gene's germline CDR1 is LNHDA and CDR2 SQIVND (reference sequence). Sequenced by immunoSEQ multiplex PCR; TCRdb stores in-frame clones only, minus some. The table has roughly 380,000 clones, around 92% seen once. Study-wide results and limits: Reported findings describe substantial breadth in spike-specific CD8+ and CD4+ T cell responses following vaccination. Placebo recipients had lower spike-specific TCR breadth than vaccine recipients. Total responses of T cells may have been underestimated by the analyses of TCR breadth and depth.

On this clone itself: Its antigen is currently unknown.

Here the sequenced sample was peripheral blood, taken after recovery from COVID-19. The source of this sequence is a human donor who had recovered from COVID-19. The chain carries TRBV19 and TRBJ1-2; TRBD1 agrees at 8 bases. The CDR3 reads CASSPGQGQYGYTF. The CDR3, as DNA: TGTGCCAGTAGTCCCGGACAGGGTCAATATGGCTACACCTTC.